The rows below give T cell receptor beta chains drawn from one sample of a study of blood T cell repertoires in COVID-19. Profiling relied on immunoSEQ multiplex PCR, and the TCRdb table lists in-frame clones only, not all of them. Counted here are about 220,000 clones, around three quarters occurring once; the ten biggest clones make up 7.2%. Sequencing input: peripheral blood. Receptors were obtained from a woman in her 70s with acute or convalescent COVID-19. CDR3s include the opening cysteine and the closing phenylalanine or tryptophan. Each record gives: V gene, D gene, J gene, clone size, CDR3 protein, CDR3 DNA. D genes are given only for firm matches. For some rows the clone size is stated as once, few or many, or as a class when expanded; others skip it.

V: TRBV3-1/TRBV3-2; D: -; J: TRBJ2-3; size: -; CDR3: CASSQGRGTDTQYF; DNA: TGTGCCAGCAGCCAAGGAAGGGGGACAGATACGCAGTATTTT
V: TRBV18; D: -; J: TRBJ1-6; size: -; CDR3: CASSPTGQINSPLHF; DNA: TGTGCCAGCTCACCGACCGGACAGATCAATTCACCCCTCCACTTT
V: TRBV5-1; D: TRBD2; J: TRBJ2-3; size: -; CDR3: CASSFDPAGGTTDTQYF; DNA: TGCGCCAGCAGCTTTGATCCAGCGGGGGGGACCACAGATACGCAGTATTTT
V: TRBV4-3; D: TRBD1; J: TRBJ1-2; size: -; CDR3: CASSQDTGGIYGYTF; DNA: TGCGCCAGCAGCCAAGATACAGGGGGAATCTATGGCTACACCTTC
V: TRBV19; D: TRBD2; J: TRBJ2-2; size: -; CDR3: CASSIGRAGNAGELFF; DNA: TGTGCCAGTAGTATTGGGAGGGCAGGGAATGCCGGGGAGCTGTTTTTT
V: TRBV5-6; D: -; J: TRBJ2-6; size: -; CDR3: CASSLDWASGANVLTF; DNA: TGTGCCAGCAGCTTGGACTGGGCCTCTGGGGCCAACGTCCTGACTTTC
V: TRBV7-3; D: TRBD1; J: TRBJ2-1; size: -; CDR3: CASSPRQGWDEQFF; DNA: TGTGCCAGCAGCCCACGACAGGGATGGGATGAGCAGTTCTTC
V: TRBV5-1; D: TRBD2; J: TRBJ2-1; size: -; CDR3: CASSPLTSGGSTDEQFF; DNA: TGCGCCAGCAGCCCGCTGACTAGCGGGGGCTCCACAGATGAGCAGTTCTTC
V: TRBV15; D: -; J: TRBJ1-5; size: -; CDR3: CATSSYSNQPQHF; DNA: TGTGCCACCAGCAGTTATAGCAATCAGCCCCAGCATTTT
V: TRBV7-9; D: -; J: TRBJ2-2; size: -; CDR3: CASNRPQAQGGELFF; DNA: TGTGCCAGCAACCGCCCACAGGCCCAAGGGGGGGAGCTGTTTTTT
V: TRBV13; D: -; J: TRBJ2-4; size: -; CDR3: CASSEALSGPKNIQYF; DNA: TGTGCCAGCAGCGAAGCTCTTAGCGGTCCCAAAAACATTCAGTACTTC
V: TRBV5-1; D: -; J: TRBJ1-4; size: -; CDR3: CASSLRQADEKLFF; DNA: TGCGCCAGCAGCTTGCGACAGGCGGATGAAAAACTGTTTTTT
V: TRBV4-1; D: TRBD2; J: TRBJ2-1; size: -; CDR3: CASSPSGGNYNEQFF; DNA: TGCGCCAGCAGCCCGAGCGGGGGTAACTACAATGAGCAGTTCTTC
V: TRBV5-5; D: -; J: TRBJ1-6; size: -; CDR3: CASSLESGAYSPLHF; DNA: TGTGCCAGCAGCTTAGAATCTGGGGCCTATTCACCCCTCCACTTT
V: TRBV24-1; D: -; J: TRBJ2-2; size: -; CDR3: CATSVGASGELFF; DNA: TGTGCCACCAGTGTGGGGGCATCGGGGGAGCTGTTTTTT
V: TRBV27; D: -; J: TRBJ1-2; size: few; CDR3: CASSLSGVGGYTF; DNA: TGTGCCAGCAGTTTATCCGGTGTCGGGGGCTACACCTTC
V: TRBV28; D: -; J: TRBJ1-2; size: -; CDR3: CASAQVKAYGYTF; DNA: TGTGCCAGCGCCCAAGTCAAAGCCTATGGCTACACCTTC
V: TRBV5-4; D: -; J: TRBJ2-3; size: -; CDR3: CASSTSRGTDTQYF; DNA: TGTGCCAGCAGCACGTCGCGGGGCACAGATACGCAGTATTTT
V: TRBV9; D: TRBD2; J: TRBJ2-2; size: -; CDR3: CASTQRGGANTGELFF; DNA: TGTGCCAGCACCCAGCGGGGGGGCGCGAACACCGGGGAGCTGTTTTTT
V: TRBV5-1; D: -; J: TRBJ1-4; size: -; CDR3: CASGLEGTTNEKLFF; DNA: TGCGCCAGCGGTCTGGAGGGGACCACTAATGAAAAACTGTTTTTT
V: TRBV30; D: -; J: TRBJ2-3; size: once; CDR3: CACFRSSDTQYF; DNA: TGTGCCTGCTTCCGTTCTTCAGATACGCAGTATTTT
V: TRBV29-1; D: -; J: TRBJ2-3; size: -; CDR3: CSVEELTDTQYF; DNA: TGCAGCGTTGAAGAGTTAACAGATACGCAGTATTTT
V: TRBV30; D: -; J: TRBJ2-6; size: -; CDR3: CAWSVRIDVRQGRSGANVLTF; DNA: TGTGCCTGGAGTGTTCGGATTGATGTGAGGCAGGGTCGTTCTGGGGCCAACGTCCTGACTTTC
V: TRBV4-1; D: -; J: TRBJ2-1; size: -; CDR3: CASSQQNGGRGSSYNEQFF; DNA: TGCGCCAGCAGCCAACAAAATGGGGGGCGGGGGAGCTCCTACAATGAGCAGTTCTTC
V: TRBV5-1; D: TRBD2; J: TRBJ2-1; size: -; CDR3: CASSLAGGGGIYNEQFF; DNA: TGCGCCAGCAGCTTGGCCGGGGGCGGGGGGATCTACAATGAGCAGTTCTTC